A single sample gave rise to the 3 T cell receptor beta chains below, sequenced in a study of blood T cell repertoires in COVID-19. Only in-frame clones appear in the TCRdb table, and some are missing; sequencing was by immunoSEQ multiplex PCR. The table shows 65,000 to 90,000 clones, with about 93% occurring only once. Sequenced input: peripheral blood. The source is a human donor in a cohort sampled during active COVID-19.

The V call is TRBV12-3 or TRBV12-4, the J call TRBJ2-3; D gene unclear. This CDR3 has 12 amino acids. Trimming removed 8 bases at V and 4 bases at J, with 10 bases between. CDR3 region: CASRPSSDTQYF. In DNA form, the CDR3 reads TGTGCCAGCCGCCCCAGTTCAGATACGCAGTATTTT.

CDR3 sequence: CASSQGASSYNEQFF. CDR3 nucleotide sequence: TGTGCCAGCAGCCAAGGGGCCAGCTCCTACAATGAGCAGTTCTTC. This rearrangement joins TRBV3-1 (or the pseudogene TRBV3-2) to TRBJ2-1; D call uncertain. The V gene lost 1 base and the J gene lost 0 bases, with 7 bases spanning the gap. Germline CDR1 and CDR2: LGHDT and YNNKEL (reference sequence). CDR3 length: 15 residues.

The J gene is TRBJ2-2, the V gene TRBV2, with a possible D match to TRBD2 (5 bases). V lost 6 bases and J lost 1, with 15 bases in between. Per germline, CDR1 SNHLY and CDR2 FYNNEI. The CDR3 consists of 16 residues. The CDR3 coding sequence is TGTGCCAGCAGCGAACAGAGGGTACTGAACACCGGGGAGCTGTTTTTT. Its translation is CASSEQRVLNTGELFF.